The clone carrying this TCR beta chain was observed a few times. Its antigen is unknown. The CDR3 runs to 16 residues. Trimming removed 2 bases at V and 0 bases at J, with 15 bases between. The germline V gene encodes CDR1 SGDLS and CDR2 YYNGEE. The data belong to a study of cytomegalovirus exposure and HLA in healthy donors. Findings of the study overall: Whilst most TCR sequences proved rare, a subset of public TCRs occurred across many donors.

Primers: 60 Vbeta forward and 13 Jbeta reverse. Repertoires were generated with immunoSEQ multiplex PCR, while TCRdb's copy carries only in-frame clones and drops some. The profile shows some 200,000 clones, about 70% of them singletons. The sequenced sample consisted of PBMCs. The origin of this receptor is a middle-aged man in good health and CMV-seropositive. The chain combines TRBV9 with TRBJ2-7; D is possibly TRBD2 (6 bases). The CDR3: CASSVKGGASSYEQYF. CDR3 in DNA: TGTGCCAGCAGCGTTAAAGGCGGGGCGAGCTCCTACGAGCAGTACTTC.